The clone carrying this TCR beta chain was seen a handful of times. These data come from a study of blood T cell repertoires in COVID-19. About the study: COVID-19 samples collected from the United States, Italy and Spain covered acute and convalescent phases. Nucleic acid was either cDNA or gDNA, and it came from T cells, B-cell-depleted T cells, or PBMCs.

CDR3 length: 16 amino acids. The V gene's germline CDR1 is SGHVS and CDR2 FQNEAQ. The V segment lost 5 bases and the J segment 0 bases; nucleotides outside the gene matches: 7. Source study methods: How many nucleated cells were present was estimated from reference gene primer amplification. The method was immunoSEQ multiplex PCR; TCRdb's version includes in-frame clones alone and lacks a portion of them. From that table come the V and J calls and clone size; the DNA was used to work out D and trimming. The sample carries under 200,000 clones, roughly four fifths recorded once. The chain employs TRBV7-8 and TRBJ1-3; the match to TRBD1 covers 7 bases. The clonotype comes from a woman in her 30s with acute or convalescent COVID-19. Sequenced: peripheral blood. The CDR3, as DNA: TGTGCCAGCAGCACCAGGACAGGCCACTCTGGAAACACCATATATTTT. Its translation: CASSTRTGHSGNTIYF.